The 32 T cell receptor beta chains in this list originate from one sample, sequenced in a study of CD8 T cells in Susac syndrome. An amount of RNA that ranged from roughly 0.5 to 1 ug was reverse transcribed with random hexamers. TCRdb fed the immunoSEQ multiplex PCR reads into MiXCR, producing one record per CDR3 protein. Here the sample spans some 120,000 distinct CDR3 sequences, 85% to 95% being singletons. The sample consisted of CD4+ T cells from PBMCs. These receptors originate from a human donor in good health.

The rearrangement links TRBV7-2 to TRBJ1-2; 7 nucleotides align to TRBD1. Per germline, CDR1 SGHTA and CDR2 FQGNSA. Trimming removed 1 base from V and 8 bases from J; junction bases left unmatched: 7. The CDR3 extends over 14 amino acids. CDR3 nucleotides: TGTGCCAGCAGCTTAGATCAGACAGGGCACGGCTACACCTTC. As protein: CASSLDQTGHGYTF.

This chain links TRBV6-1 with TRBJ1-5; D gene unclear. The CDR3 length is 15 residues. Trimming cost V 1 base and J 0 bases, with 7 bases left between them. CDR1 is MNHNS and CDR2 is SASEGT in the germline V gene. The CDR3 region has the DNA TGTGCCAGCAGTGAAGTTTTCTATAGCAATCAGCCCCAGCATTTT. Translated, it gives CASSEVFYSNQPQHF.

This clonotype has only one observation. CDR3 DNA sequence: TGTGCCAGCTCCCAGGGAATCGGCAATCAGCCCCAGCATTTT. Translating it yields CASSQGIGNQPQHF. The rearrangement joins TRBV11-2 to TRBJ1-5, with D possibly TRBD1 on 5 matching bases. Looked up from germline, CDR1 is SGHAT and CDR2 is FQNNGV. The V and J ends lost 8 bases and 2 bases respectively, with 13 bases between them. CDR3 size: 14 residues.

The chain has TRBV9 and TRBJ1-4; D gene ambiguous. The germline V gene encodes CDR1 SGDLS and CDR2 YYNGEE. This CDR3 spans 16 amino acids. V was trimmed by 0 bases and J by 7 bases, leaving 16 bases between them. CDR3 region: CASSVEGLLVGEKLFF. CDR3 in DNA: TGTGCCAGCAGCGTAGAGGGCCTGTTAGTGGGTGAAAAACTGTTTTTT.

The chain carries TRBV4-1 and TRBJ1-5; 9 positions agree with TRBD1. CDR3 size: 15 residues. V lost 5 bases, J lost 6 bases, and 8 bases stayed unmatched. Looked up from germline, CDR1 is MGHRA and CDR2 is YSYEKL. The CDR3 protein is CASSYGTGTSQPQHF. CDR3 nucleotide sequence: TGCGCCAGCAGCTACGGGACAGGGACCAGTCAGCCCCAGCATTTT.

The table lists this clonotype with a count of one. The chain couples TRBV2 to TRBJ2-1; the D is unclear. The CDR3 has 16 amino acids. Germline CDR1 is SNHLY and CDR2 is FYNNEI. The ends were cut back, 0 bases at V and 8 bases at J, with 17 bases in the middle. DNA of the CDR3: TGTGCCAGCAGTGAAGCCCGGCCGATTAGGTTGGATGAGCAGTTCTTC. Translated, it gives CASSEARPIRLDEQFF.

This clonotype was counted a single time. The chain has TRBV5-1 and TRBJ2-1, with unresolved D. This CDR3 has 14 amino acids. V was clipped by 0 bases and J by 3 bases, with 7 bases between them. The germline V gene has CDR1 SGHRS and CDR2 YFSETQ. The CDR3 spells CASSLAGHYNEQFF. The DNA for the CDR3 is TGCGCCAGCAGCTTGGCCGGGCACTACAATGAGCAGTTCTTC.

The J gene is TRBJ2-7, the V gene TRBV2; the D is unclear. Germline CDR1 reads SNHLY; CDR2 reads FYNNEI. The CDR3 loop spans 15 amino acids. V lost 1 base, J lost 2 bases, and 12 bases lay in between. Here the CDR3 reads CASSEEAVRAYEQYF. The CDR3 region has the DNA TGTGCCAGCAGTGAAGAGGCTGTTAGAGCCTACGAGCAGTACTTC.

The DNA for the CDR3 is TGCAGCGTTGAACAGGGGAAGGCTGAAGCTTTCTTT. Encoded protein: CSVEQGKAEAFF. The chain is built from TRBV29-1 and TRBJ1-1, with D possibly being TRBD1 (6 bases). The CDR3 totals 12 residues. Germline V gives CDR1 SQVTM, CDR2 ANQGSEA. Deletions cut 2 bases from V and 6 bases from J, with 10 bases between.

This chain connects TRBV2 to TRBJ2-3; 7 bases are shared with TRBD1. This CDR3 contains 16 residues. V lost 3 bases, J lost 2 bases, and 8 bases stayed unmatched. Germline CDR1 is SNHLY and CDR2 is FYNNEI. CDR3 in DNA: TGTGCCAGCAGTGAGGGACAGCTGAGAGACACAGATACGCAGTATTTT. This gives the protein CASSEGQLRDTDTQYF. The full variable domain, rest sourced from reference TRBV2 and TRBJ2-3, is EPEVTQTPSHQVTQMGQEVILRCVPISNHLYFYWYRQILGQKVEFLVSFYNNEISEKSEIFDDQFSVERPDGSNFTLKIRSTKLEDSAMYFCASSEGQLRDTDTQYFGPGTRLTVL.

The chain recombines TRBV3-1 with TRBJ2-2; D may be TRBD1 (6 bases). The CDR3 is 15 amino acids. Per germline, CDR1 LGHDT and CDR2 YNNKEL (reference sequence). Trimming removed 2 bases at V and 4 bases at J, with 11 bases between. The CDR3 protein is CASSQPQGITGELFF. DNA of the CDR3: TGTGCCAGCAGCCAACCCCAGGGGATCACCGGGGAGCTGTTTTTT.

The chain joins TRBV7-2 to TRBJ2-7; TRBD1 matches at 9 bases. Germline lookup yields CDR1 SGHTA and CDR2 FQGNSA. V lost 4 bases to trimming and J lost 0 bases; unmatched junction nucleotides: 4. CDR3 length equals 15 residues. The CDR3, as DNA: TGTGCCAGCAGCTCGAACAGGGGGCCCTCCTACGAGCAGTACTTC. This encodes CASSSNRGPSYEQYF.

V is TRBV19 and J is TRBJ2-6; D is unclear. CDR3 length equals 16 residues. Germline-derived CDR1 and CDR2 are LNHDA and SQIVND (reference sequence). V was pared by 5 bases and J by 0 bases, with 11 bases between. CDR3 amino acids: CASSSWTSSGANVLTF. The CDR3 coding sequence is TGTGCCAGTAGTTCCTGGACCAGCTCTGGGGCCAACGTCCTGACTTTC.

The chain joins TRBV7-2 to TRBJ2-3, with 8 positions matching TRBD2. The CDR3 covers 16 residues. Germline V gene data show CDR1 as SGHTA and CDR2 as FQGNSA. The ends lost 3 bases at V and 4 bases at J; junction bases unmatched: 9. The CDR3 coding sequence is TGTGCCAGCAGCTTCAAAAGCGGGAGTGTCGCAGATACGCAGTATTTT. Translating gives CASSFKSGSVADTQYF.

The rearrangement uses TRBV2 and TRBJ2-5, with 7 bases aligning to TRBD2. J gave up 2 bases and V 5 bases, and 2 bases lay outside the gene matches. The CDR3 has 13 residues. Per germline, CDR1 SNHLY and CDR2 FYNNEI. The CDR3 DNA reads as TGTGCCAGCAGTTTGCGGGAGCAAGAGACCCAGTACTTC. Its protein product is CASSLREQETQYF.

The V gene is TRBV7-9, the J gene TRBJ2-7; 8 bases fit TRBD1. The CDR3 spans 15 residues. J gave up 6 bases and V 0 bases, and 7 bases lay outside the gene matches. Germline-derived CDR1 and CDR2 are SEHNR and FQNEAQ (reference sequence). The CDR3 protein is CASSLAGDRRGEQYF. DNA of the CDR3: TGTGCCAGCAGCTTAGCGGGGGACAGGCGGGGCGAGCAGTACTTC.

The CDR3 nucleotides are TGTGCCAGCAGCCAAGGTGCGGGTAGCGGGGCCCTAGGGTGGGAGACCCAGTACTTC. Protein sequence: CASSQGAGSGALGWETQYF. This chain uses TRBV3-1 with TRBJ2-5; 8 bases are shared with TRBD2. This CDR3 is 19 amino acids long. V shed 1 base and J 5 bases; nucleotides not matched to a gene: 18. Germline CDR1 and CDR2: LGHDT and YNNKEL (reference sequence).

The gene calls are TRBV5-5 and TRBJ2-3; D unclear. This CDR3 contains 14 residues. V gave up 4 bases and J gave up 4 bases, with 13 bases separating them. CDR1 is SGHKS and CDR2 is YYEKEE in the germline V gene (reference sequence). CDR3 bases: TGTGCCAGCAGCCCCTGGGATGCGGCAGATACGCAGTATTTT. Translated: CASSPWDAADTQYF. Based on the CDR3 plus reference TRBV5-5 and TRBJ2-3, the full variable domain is DAGVTQSPTHLIKTRGQQVTLRCSPISGHKSVSWYQQVLGQGPQFIFQYYEKEERGRGNFPDRFSARQFPNYSSELNVNALLLGDSALYLCASSPWDAADTQYFGPGTRLTVL.

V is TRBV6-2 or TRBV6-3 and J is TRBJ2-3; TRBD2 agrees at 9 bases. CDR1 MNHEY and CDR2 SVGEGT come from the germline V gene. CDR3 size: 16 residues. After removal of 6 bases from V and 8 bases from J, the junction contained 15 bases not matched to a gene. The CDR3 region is CASRPLAGIQTSTQYF. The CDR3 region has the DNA TGTGCCAGCAGACCCCTAGCGGGGATCCAGACCAGTACGCAGTATTTT.

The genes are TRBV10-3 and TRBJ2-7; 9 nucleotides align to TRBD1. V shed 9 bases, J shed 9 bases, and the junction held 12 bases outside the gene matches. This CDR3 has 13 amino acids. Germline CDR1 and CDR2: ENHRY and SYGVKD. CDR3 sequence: CAMRDRAHERQYF. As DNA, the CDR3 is TGTGCCATGAGGGACAGGGCCCATGAGAGGCAGTACTTC.

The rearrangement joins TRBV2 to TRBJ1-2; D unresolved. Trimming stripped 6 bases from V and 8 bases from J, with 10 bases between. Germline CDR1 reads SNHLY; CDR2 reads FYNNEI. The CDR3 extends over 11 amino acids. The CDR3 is CASRLTEGYTF. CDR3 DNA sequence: TGTGCCAGCAGACTTACAGAAGGCTACACCTTC.

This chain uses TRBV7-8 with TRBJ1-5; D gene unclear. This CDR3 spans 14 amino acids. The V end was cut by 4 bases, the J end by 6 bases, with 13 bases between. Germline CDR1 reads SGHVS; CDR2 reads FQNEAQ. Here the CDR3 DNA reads TGTGCCAGCAGCTCGCAAGGAGGGTTTCAGCCCCAGCATTTT. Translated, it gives CASSSQGGFQPQHF.

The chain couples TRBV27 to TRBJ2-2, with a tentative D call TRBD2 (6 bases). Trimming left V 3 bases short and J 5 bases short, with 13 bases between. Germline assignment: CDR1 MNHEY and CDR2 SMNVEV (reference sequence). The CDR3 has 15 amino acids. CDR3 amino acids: CASSFGLATTGELFF. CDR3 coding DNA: TGTGCCAGCAGTTTTGGGCTAGCGACAACCGGGGAGCTGTTTTTT.

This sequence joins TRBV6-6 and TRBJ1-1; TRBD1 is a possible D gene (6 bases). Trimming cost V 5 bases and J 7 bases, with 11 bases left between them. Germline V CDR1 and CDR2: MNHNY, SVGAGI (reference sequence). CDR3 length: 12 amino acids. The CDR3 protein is CASSPTGYEAFF. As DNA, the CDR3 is TGTGCCAGCAGTCCCACAGGGTATGAAGCTTTCTTT.

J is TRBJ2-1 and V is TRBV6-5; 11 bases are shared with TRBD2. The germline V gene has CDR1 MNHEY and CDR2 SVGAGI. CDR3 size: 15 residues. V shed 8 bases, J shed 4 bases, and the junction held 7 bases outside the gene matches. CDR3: CASRTSGSGYNEQFF. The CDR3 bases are TGTGCCAGCCGTACTAGCGGGAGTGGTTACAATGAGCAGTTCTTC.

The CDR3 sequence: CSALTGLNQPQHF. The CDR3 DNA is TGCAGCGCCCTGACAGGACTCAATCAGCCCCAGCATTTT. The chain uses TRBV29-1 and TRBJ1-5, with D tentatively TRBD1 (6 bases). The CDR3 is made up of 13 amino acids. V was pared by 7 bases and J by 3 bases, with 13 bases between. Germline V gene lookup returns CDR1 SQVTM and CDR2 ANQGSEA.

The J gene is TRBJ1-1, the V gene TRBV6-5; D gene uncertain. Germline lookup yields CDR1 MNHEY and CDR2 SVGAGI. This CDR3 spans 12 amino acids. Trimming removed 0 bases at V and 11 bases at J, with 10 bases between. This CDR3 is CASSYSMGRAFF. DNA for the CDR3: TGTGCCAGCAGTTACTCGATGGGTAGGGCTTTCTTT.

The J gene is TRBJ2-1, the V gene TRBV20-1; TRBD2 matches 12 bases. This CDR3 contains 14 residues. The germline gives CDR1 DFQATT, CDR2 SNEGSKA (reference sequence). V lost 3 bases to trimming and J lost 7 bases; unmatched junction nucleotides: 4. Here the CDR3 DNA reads TGCAGTGCTAGCCGGACTAGCGGGAATAATGAGCAGTTCTTC. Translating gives CSASRTSGNNEQFF.

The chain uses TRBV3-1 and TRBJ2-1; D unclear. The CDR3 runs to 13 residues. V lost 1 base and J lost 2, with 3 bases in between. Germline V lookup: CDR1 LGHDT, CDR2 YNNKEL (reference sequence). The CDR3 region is CASSQGTYNEQFF. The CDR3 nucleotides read TGTGCCAGCAGCCAAGGGACCTACAATGAGCAGTTCTTC.

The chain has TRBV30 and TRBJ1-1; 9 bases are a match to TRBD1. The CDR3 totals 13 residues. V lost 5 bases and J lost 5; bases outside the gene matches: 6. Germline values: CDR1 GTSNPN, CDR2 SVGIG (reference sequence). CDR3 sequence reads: CAWQWTGATEAFF. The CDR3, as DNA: TGTGCCTGGCAATGGACAGGGGCGACTGAAGCTTTCTTT.

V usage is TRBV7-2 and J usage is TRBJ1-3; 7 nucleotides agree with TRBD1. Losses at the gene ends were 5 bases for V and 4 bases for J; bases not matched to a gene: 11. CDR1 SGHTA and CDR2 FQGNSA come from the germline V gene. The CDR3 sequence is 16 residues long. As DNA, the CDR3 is TGTGCCAGCAGCACCCGACAGGGTTCGGGAGGAAACACCATATATTTT. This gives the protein CASSTRQGSGGNTIYF.

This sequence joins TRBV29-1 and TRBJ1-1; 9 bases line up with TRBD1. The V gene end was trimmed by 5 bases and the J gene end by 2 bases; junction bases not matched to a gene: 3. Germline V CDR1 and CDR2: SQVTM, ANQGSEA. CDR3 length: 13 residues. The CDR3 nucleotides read TGCAGCGTTCAGGGACAGGGCAACACTGAAGCTTTCTTT. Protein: CSVQGQGNTEAFF.